These T cell receptor beta chains were read from a single sample in a study of blood T cell repertoires in COVID-19. Assay used: immunoSEQ multiplex PCR; TCRdb lists only in-frame clones, some missing. Of some 340,000 clones in the sample, around 88% were seen once. Sequenced sample: peripheral blood. These receptors were obtained from a man aged 25 to 40 with active or convalescent COVID-19. CDR3s include the opening cysteine and the closing phenylalanine or tryptophan. Each record gives: clone size, J gene, CDR3 length, V gene, D gene, CDR3 protein, CDR3 DNA. The D gene is left open where the match is weak. Expanded clones are given a class, and other clones once, few, many or no size at all.

size: -; J: TRBJ2-3; length: 15; V: TRBV10-3; D: TRBD2; CDR3: CAIRRERGTTDTQYF; DNA: TGTGCCATCAGACGAGAGCGGGGTACCACAGATACGCAGTATTTT
size: -; J: TRBJ2-3; length: 13; V: TRBV29-1; D: -; CDR3: CTLGGQTTDTQYF; DNA: TGCACCCTCGGGGGACAGACCACAGATACGCAGTATTTT
size: -; J: TRBJ1-6; length: 15; V: TRBV4-3; D: -; CDR3: CASNNPGSYNSPLHF; DNA: TGCGCCAGTAACAACCCAGGGTCCTATAATTCACCCCTCCACTTT
size: -; J: TRBJ2-1; length: 16; V: TRBV2; D: -; CDR3: CASQGGTQGFINEQFF; DNA: TGTGCCAGCCAGGGGGGCACACAGGGTTTCATCAATGAGCAGTTCTTC
size: -; J: TRBJ2-1; length: 15; V: TRBV5-1; D: TRBD1; CDR3: CASSLGQGSHNEQFF; DNA: TGCGCCAGCAGCTTAGGACAGGGTTCCCACAATGAGCAGTTCTTC
size: once; J: TRBJ2-2; length: 14; V: TRBV4-1; D: -; CDR3: CASSQVIGPGELFF; DNA: TGCGCCAGCAGCCAAGTGATTGGGCCCGGGGAGCTGTTTTTT
size: -; J: TRBJ1-1; length: 13; V: TRBV6-6; D: -; CDR3: CASSYRGGGEAFF; DNA: TGTGCCAGCAGTTATCGCGGGGGGGGTGAAGCTTTCTTT
size: -; J: TRBJ2-4; length: 13; V: TRBV18; D: TRBD2; CDR3: CASLPSGRDIQYF; DNA: TGTGCCAGCCTTCCGAGCGGGAGGGACATTCAGTACTTC
size: -; J: TRBJ1-2; length: 14; V: TRBV7-9; D: TRBD1; CDR3: CASSRGQGGYGYTF; DNA: TGTGCCAGCAGCCGAGGACAGGGCGGCTATGGCTACACCTTC
size: -; J: TRBJ1-1; length: 13; V: TRBV5-1; D: TRBD1; CDR3: CASSGQGGTEAFF; DNA: TGCGCCAGCAGCGGACAGGGTGGCACTGAAGCTTTCTTT
size: -; J: TRBJ2-3; length: 15; V: TRBV21-1; D: -; CDR3: CASPQLKPRADTQYF; DNA: TGTGCCAGCCCTCAGCTAAAGCCTCGGGCAGATACGCAGTATTTT
size: -; J: TRBJ2-1; length: 14; V: TRBV15; D: TRBD2; CDR3: CATSMGREGNEQFF; DNA: TGTGCCACCAGCATGGGTCGGGAGGGCAATGAGCAGTTCTTC
size: -; J: TRBJ2-1; length: 15; V: TRBV6-5; D: TRBD1; CDR3: CASTRRDRGNNEQFF; DNA: TGTGCCAGCACCCGCCGGGACAGGGGTAACAATGAGCAGTTCTTC
size: -; J: TRBJ2-2; length: 16; V: TRBV7-2; D: -; CDR3: CASSKRGGTNTGELFF; DNA: TGTGCCAGCAGCAAACGTGGGGGCACAAACACCGGGGAGCTGTTTTTT
size: -; J: TRBJ1-1; length: 13; V: TRBV24-1; D: TRBD1; CDR3: CATDRGLGTEAFF; DNA: TGTGCCACAGACAGGGGGCTGGGGACTGAAGCTTTCTTT
size: -; J: TRBJ2-1; length: 14; V: TRBV27; D: -; CDR3: CASSLFSSYNEQFF; DNA: TGTGCCAGCAGTTTGTTCAGCTCCTACAATGAGCAGTTCTTC
size: -; J: TRBJ1-1; length: 14; V: TRBV6-6; D: TRBD1; CDR3: CASRRQGANTEAFF; DNA: TGTGCCAGCAGGAGACAGGGGGCGAACACTGAAGCTTTCTTT
size: once; J: TRBJ1-2; length: 16; V: TRBV4-3; D: TRBD1; CDR3: CASSLGTEGGGYGYTF; DNA: TGCGCCAGCAGCCTAGGGACAGAGGGAGGAGGTTATGGCTACACCTTC
size: -; J: TRBJ2-3; length: 13; V: TRBV29-1; D: TRBD2; CDR3: CSVVVAGAYTQYF; DNA: TGCAGCGTTGTGGTTGCGGGAGCCTATACGCAGTATTTT
size: -; J: TRBJ2-5; length: 13; V: TRBV19; D: -; CDR3: CASSLPGYETQYF; DNA: TGTGCCAGTAGTCTGCCGGGATACGAGACCCAGTACTTC
size: -; J: TRBJ2-7; length: 15; V: TRBV24-1; D: TRBD1; CDR3: CATSDPHGTAYEQYF; DNA: TGTGCCACCAGTGATCCTCACGGGACAGCCTACGAGCAGTACTTC
size: -; J: TRBJ2-1; length: 16; V: TRBV19; D: -; CDR3: CASSGQLSSSYNEQFF; DNA: TGTGCCAGTAGCGGACAGCTATCTAGCTCCTACAATGAGCAGTTCTTC
size: -; J: TRBJ1-5; length: 15; V: TRBV4-1; D: TRBD1; CDR3: CASSQAQGARQPQHF; DNA: TGCGCCAGCAGCCAAGCACAGGGGGCGAGACAGCCCCAGCATTTT
size: once; J: TRBJ2-7; length: 13; V: TRBV18; D: TRBD1; CDR3: CASSSGQGNEQYF; DNA: TGTGCCAGCTCATCGGGACAGGGTAACGAGCAGTACTTC
size: -; J: TRBJ2-1; length: 16; V: TRBV4-2; D: -; CDR3: CASSQVPRGKDNEQFF; DNA: TGTGCCAGCAGCCAAGTCCCACGGGGGAAGGACAATGAGCAGTTCTTC
size: -; J: TRBJ1-2; length: 14; V: TRBV4-1; D: -; CDR3: CASSQERGPYGYTF; DNA: TGCGCCAGCAGCCAGGAAAGAGGGCCTTATGGCTACACCTTC
size: -; J: TRBJ2-5; length: 13; V: TRBV3-1/TRBV3-2; D: -; CDR3: CASSYREQETQYF; DNA: TGTGCCAGCAGCTACCGGGAGCAAGAGACCCAGTACTTC
size: once; J: TRBJ1-3; length: 16; V: TRBV30; D: -; CDR3: CAWSAGTPSSGNTIYF; DNA: TGTGCCTGGAGTGCAGGGACACCGAGCTCTGGAAACACCATATATTTT
size: -; J: TRBJ2-7; length: 13; V: TRBV7-9; D: TRBD1; CDR3: CASSFPTGSTQYF; DNA: TGTGCCAGCAGCTTCCCGACAGGGTCAACGCAGTACTTC
size: -; J: TRBJ1-2; length: 13; V: TRBV7-2; D: -; CDR3: CASSPGHASGYTF; DNA: TGTGCCAGCAGCCCCGGACATGCGTCTGGCTACACCTTC
size: -; J: TRBJ1-1; length: 12; V: TRBV5-6; D: -; CDR3: CASSRGQSEAFF; DNA: TGTGCCAGCAGCCGTGGACAGTCTGAAGCTTTCTTT
size: -; J: TRBJ1-2; length: 13; V: TRBV19; D: TRBD1; CDR3: CASSIDRDYGYTF; DNA: TGTGCCAGTAGTATCGACAGGGACTATGGCTACACCTTC
size: -; J: TRBJ2-6; length: 14; V: TRBV28; D: -; CDR3: CASSFSRGRGVLTF; DNA: TGTGCCAGCAGTTTTAGTAGGGGTCGAGGTGTCCTGACTTTC
size: -; J: TRBJ2-1; length: 15; V: TRBV7-2; D: TRBD2; CDR3: CASSFSSGGHNEQFF; DNA: TGTGCCAGCAGCTTCTCTAGCGGGGGGCACAATGAGCAGTTCTTC
size: once; J: TRBJ2-2; length: 14; V: TRBV6-5; D: TRBD2; CDR3: CASSSAGGSGELFF; DNA: TGTGCCAGCAGTTCCGCGGGGGGATCCGGGGAGCTGTTTTTT
size: -; J: TRBJ2-7; length: 12; V: TRBV5-1; D: -; CDR3: CARQRQYYEQYF; DNA: TGCGCCAGACAAAGACAGTACTACGAGCAGTACTTC
size: few; J: TRBJ1-2; length: 16; V: TRBV2; D: TRBD1; CDR3: CASSEAGTAANYGYTF; DNA: TGTGCCAGCAGTGAAGCAGGGACAGCAGCTAACTATGGCTACACCTTC
size: -; J: TRBJ2-1; length: 17; V: TRBV7-3; D: -; CDR3: CASSFKPPTNYYNEQFF; DNA: TGTGCCAGCAGCTTTAAACCCCCAACAAATTACTACAATGAGCAGTTCTTC
size: -; J: TRBJ2-5; length: 16; V: TRBV29-1; D: TRBD2; CDR3: CSASSGTSGAGETQYF; DNA: TGCAGCGCCTCCTCCGGGACTAGCGGGGCGGGAGAGACCCAGTACTTC
size: -; J: TRBJ2-6; length: 14; V: TRBV2; D: -; CDR3: CASGPPGGANVLTF; DNA: TGTGCCAGTGGCCCGCCGGGAGGGGCCAACGTCCTGACTTTC
size: -; J: TRBJ2-7; length: 13; V: TRBV7-3; D: -; CDR3: CASSSSTGYEQYF; DNA: TGTGCCAGCAGCTCATCTACGGGCTACGAGCAGTACTTC
size: -; J: TRBJ2-1; length: 12; V: TRBV6-5; D: TRBD1; CDR3: CASSYSGQGEFF; DNA: TGTGCCAGCAGTTACTCGGGGCAGGGGGAGTTCTTC
size: -; J: TRBJ2-3; length: 15; V: TRBV3-1/TRBV3-2; D: TRBD2; CDR3: CASSPTSGSTDTQYF; DNA: TGTGCCAGCAGCCCGACTAGCGGGAGCACAGATACGCAGTATTTT
size: -; J: TRBJ1-2; length: 14; V: TRBV30; D: -; CDR3: CAWSSAGQNYGYTF; DNA: TGTGCCTGGAGTTCGGCAGGACAGAACTATGGCTACACCTTC
size: -; J: TRBJ2-2; length: 15; V: TRBV7-9; D: -; CDR3: CASSLGVTNTGELFF; DNA: TGTGCCAGCAGCTTAGGCGTAACGAACACCGGGGAGCTGTTTTTT
size: -; J: TRBJ2-3; length: 15; V: TRBV4-1; D: TRBD2; CDR3: CASSHLAGGADTQYF; DNA: TGCGCCAGCAGCCACCTAGCGGGGGGCGCAGATACGCAGTATTTT
size: -; J: TRBJ1-2; length: 12; V: TRBV12-3/TRBV12-4; D: -; CDR3: CASRTVLDGYTF; DNA: TGTGCCAGTCGGACAGTTTTGGATGGCTACACCTTC
size: once; J: TRBJ1-2; length: 12; V: TRBV6-5; D: -; CDR3: CASSKDNTGYTF; DNA: TGTGCCAGCAGCAAGGACAATACCGGCTACACCTTC
size: -; J: TRBJ2-1; length: 14; V: TRBV3-1/TRBV3-2; D: -; CDR3: CASSPRGRYNEQFF; DNA: TGTGCCAGCAGCCCCCGTGGCAGATACAATGAGCAGTTCTTC
size: -; J: TRBJ1-5; length: 15; V: TRBV27; D: -; CDR3: CASSLSHGGHQPQHF; DNA: TGTGCCAGCAGTTTATCACACGGGGGGCATCAGCCCCAGCATTTT
size: few; J: TRBJ1-4; length: 15; V: TRBV19; D: -; CDR3: CASSPNRIENEKLFF; DNA: TGTGCCAGTAGTCCCAACAGAATAGAGAATGAAAAACTGTTTTTT
size: -; J: TRBJ2-3; length: 14; V: TRBV6-4; D: -; CDR3: CASSLQASTDTQYF; DNA: TGTGCCAGCAGTTTACAGGCGAGCACAGATACGCAGTATTTT
size: few; J: TRBJ2-7; length: 13; V: TRBV11-1; D: -; CDR3: CASSAQGSALQYF; DNA: TGTGCCAGCAGCGCACAGGGTTCCGCGCTGCAGTACTTC
size: -; J: TRBJ1-1; length: 14; V: TRBV5-1; D: -; CDR3: CASSLTGSNTEAFF; DNA: TGCGCCAGCAGCCTCACCGGGTCGAACACTGAAGCTTTCTTT